The rows below give T cell receptor beta chains drawn from one sample of a study of cytomegalovirus exposure and HLA in healthy donors. Here immunoSEQ multiplex PCR was the method, and the copy in TCRdb shows in-frame clones only, minus some. The sample lists tens of thousands of clones, 70% to 80% occurring once. Input material: PBMCs. Source of these receptors: a woman in her twenties or thirties in good health and CMV-seropositive. CDR3s include the opening cysteine and the closing phenylalanine or tryptophan. D genes are given only for firm matches. Some rows have no size entry. The others give once, few or many, or a class for an expanded clone.

v_gene	abundance	j_gene	d_gene	CDR3nt	CDR3aa
TRBV9	NA	TRBJ2-5	TRBD2	TGTGCCAGCAGCGTAGCCCCTTCTAGCGGGCTCCACCAAGAGACCCAGTACTTC	CASSVAPSSGLHQETQYF
TRBV19	NA	TRBJ2-1	TRBD2	TGTGCCATTGGACTAGCGGGAGCGTCCTACAATGAGCAGTTCTTC	CAIGLAGASYNEQFF
TRBV20-1	NA	TRBJ1-1	NA	TGCAGTGCGCACGGAGGACGGAACGCTTTCTTT	CSAHGGRNAFF
TRBV30	once	TRBJ1-5	NA	TGTGCCCTTGGCGGGGAGAATCAGCCCCAGCATTTT	CALGGENQPQHF
TRBV10-3	NA	TRBJ2-7	TRBD2	TGTGCCCTCAGCCCGGGGGGCTACGAGCAGTACTTC	CALSPGGYEQYF
TRBV27	NA	TRBJ2-1	TRBD2	TGTGCCAGCAGTTCCCCCCCGACTAGCGGCTACAATGAGCAGTTCTTC	CASSSPPTSGYNEQFF
TRBV9	NA	TRBJ1-5	NA	TGTGCCAGCAGCGTATGGGAGGGGGGACAGCCCCAGCATTTT	CASSVWEGGQPQHF
TRBV19	few	TRBJ1-4	NA	TGTGCCAGTAGGGGGGGGACGTTAGTGGATGAAAAACTGTTTTTT	CASRGGTLVDEKLFF
TRBV4-2	NA	TRBJ2-3	TRBD2	TGTGCCAGCAGCCAAGATCGGCGCGCGGGGGGGCCGAGAGATACGCAGTATTTT	CASSQDRRAGGPRDTQYF
TRBV7-3	NA	TRBJ2-5	NA	TGTGCCAGCAGCTTAACGACGGGAAAAGGGGAGACCCAGTACTTC	CASSLTTGKGETQYF
TRBV6-4	NA	TRBJ2-5	TRBD1	TGTGCCAGCAGCAGGGGGCGAGGAGAGACCCAGTACTTC	CASSRGRGETQYF
TRBV10-3	once	TRBJ1-2	NA	TGTGCCATCAGTGCACTAGGTTGGATCCCCGTCTATGGCTACACCTTC	CAISALGWIPVYGYTF
TRBV5-1	NA	TRBJ2-1	TRBD2	TGCGCCAGCAGCTTGGCCCTGGGACTAGCGGGCAATGAGCAGTTCTTC	CASSLALGLAGNEQFF
TRBV6-5	NA	TRBJ1-1	NA	TGTGCCAGCAGCTCAGGGAACACTGAAGCTTTCTTT	CASSSGNTEAFF
TRBV2	NA	TRBJ2-7	TRBD1	TGTGCCAGCAGTCGTCAGGGGGCCCACGAGCAGTACTTC	CASSRQGAHEQYF
TRBV28	NA	TRBJ1-2	NA	TGTGCCAGCGTACTGTCCGGGCGGGGACGGAGTGGCTACACCTTC	CASVLSGRGRSGYTF
TRBV20-1	NA	TRBJ2-1	NA	TGCAGTGCTAGTAACTACAATGAGCAGTTCTTC	CSASNYNEQFF
TRBV28	NA	TRBJ2-5	TRBD1	TGTGCCAGCAGTTTATATCCCAGGGGGCAGGGGACCCAGTACTTC	CASSLYPRGQGTQYF
TRBV18	NA	TRBJ2-7	TRBD1	TGTGCCAGCTCACCGAACCCTATGGCAGGGGGTCACGAGCAGTACTTC	CASSPNPMAGGHEQYF
TRBV19	once	TRBJ2-1	TRBD2	TGTGCCAGTAGTATAGTGGGTAGCGGGAACAATGAGCAGTTCTTC	CASSIVGSGNNEQFF
TRBV5-6	NA	TRBJ2-1	NA	TGTGCCAGCAGCTTGGGGGTGGGAGATGAGCAGTTCTTC	CASSLGVGDEQFF
TRBV2	NA	TRBJ2-1	NA	TGTGCCAGCAGTGAACTGGGGCGCCGGTCGGAGCAGTTCTTC	CASSELGRRSEQFF
TRBV7-9	NA	TRBJ2-5	NA	TGTGCCAGCAGCTTAGCAGGGGCCCAAGAGACCCAGTACTTC	CASSLAGAQETQYF
TRBV5-1	NA	TRBJ2-5	NA	TGCGCCAGCAGCTTCGAGGGGGGGGAGACCCAGTACTTC	CASSFEGGETQYF
TRBV7-6	NA	TRBJ1-3	NA	TGTGCCAGCAGCTTAGCTATTCCGAGCTCTGGAAACACCATATATTTT	CASSLAIPSSGNTIYF
TRBV28	NA	TRBJ2-7	TRBD2	TGTGCCAGCAGTTTATACTCGCGGGAGTACGAGCAGTACTTC	CASSLYSREYEQYF
TRBV4-2	NA	TRBJ2-7	NA	TGTGCCAGCAGCCAAGCACAGGGCGGTTACGAGCAGTACTTC	CASSQAQGGYEQYF
TRBV19	once	TRBJ1-1	NA	TGTGCCAGTAGTATAGGGGGCGGGGACACTGAAGCTTTCTTT	CASSIGGGDTEAFF
TRBV4-1	once	TRBJ1-2	NA	TGCGCCAGCAGCCAGGGGAGTGGAGATGGCTACACCTTC	CASSQGSGDGYTF
TRBV5-4	NA	TRBJ2-2	NA	TGTGCCAGCAGCCCCATCGGAGCCGGGGAGCTGTTTTTT	CASSPIGAGELFF
TRBV27	NA	TRBJ2-7	NA	TGTGCCAGCAGTTCAGGGGGGATCCCCTACGAGCAGTACTTC	CASSSGGIPYEQYF
TRBV9	few	TRBJ2-2	TRBD1	TGTGCCAGCAGCGTAGTGGGCCAGGGGGCGCGGACCGGGGAGCTGTTTTTT	CASSVVGQGARTGELFF
TRBV7-8	NA	TRBJ1-2	TRBD1	TGTGCCAGCAGCTCCCCGGGACAGGGCTGGGGCTACACCTTC	CASSSPGQGWGYTF
TRBV30	once	TRBJ2-2	NA	TGTGCCTGGAGTGGGACAGTCACAACCGGGGAGCTGTTTTTT	CAWSGTVTTGELFF
TRBV18	NA	TRBJ2-6	TRBD1	TGTGCCAGCTCATCGGGGACAGGTATCTCTGGGGCCAACGTCCTGACTTTC	CASSSGTGISGANVLTF
TRBV15	NA	TRBJ2-1	NA	TGTGCCACCAGCAGAGATCGCGGTGAGCAGTTCTTC	CATSRDRGEQFF
TRBV28	NA	TRBJ2-5	TRBD1	TGTGCCAGCACTTTAGGACAGGGGAGGGGAGAGACCCAGTACTTC	CASTLGQGRGETQYF
TRBV5-5	NA	TRBJ2-7	NA	TGTGCCAGCAGCTTGTACGGGTCCTACGAGCAGTACTTC	CASSLYGSYEQYF
TRBV28	NA	TRBJ2-4	NA	TGTGCCAGCAGTTTTTCGGCCAAAAACATTCAGTACTTC	CASSFSAKNIQYF
TRBV11-2	NA	TRBJ2-7	NA	TGTGCCAGCAGCTGGGTAGACTGGTCCTACGAGCAGTACTTC	CASSWVDWSYEQYF
TRBV7-2	NA	TRBJ1-1	NA	TGTGCCAGCAGCACAACAGGGAGATCCACTGAAGCTTTCTTT	CASSTTGRSTEAFF
TRBV14	once	TRBJ2-7	TRBD2	TGTGCCAGCAGCGCCGGGGGGGCCAGATCCTACGAGCAGTACTTC	CASSAGGARSYEQYF
TRBV28	NA	TRBJ1-2	NA	TGTGCCAGCAGTGACCGGACTAGAGGCTACACCTTC	CASSDRTRGYTF
TRBV9	NA	TRBJ2-3	NA	TGTGCCAGCAGCGTAGTCGCAGGGGACACAGATACGCAGTATTTT	CASSVVAGDTDTQYF
TRBV5-4	NA	TRBJ1-2	NA	TGTGCCAGCACCTTCTGGGGGGACTATGGCTACACCTTC	CASTFWGDYGYTF
TRBV6-1	NA	TRBJ2-7	NA	TGTGCCAGCAGTGAACTGGCAGGGTCCTACGAGCAGTACTTC	CASSELAGSYEQYF
TRBV5-6	NA	TRBJ2-3	TRBD1	TGTGCCAGCAGCAAGGGACAGGGCACAGATACGCAGTATTTT	CASSKGQGTDTQYF
TRBV7-9	NA	TRBJ2-1	NA	TGTGCCAGCAGCTTAGCAGGGAGCTACAATGAGCAGTTCTTC	CASSLAGSYNEQFF
TRBV6-1	medium-sized	TRBJ2-3	TRBD2	TGTGCCAGCAGTGAAGAGCGGGGGGGCACAGATACGCAGTATTTT	CASSEERGGTDTQYF
TRBV9	NA	TRBJ1-2	NA	TGTGCCAGCAGTGATATAACAGGGTACGGTGGCTACACCTTC	CASSDITGYGGYTF
TRBV29-1	NA	TRBJ1-2	NA	TGCAGCGTCATGACAGGTGGGAACTATGGCTACACCTTC	CSVMTGGNYGYTF
TRBV10-2	once	TRBJ1-1	TRBD1	TGCGCCAGCAGTGCTTGGGGACAGGGTTTTATGAACACTGAAGCTTTCTTT	CASSAWGQGFMNTEAFF